This T cell receptor beta chain was captured in a study of graft-versus-host responses after intestinal transplantation (dated by TCRdb to the early 2020s). About the study as a whole: Recipients received multivisceral, liver-intestinal, or isolated intestinal transplants. All recipients received anti-thymocyte globulin induction followed by maintenance tacrolimus and steroids for around 3 years. Rather than being sequenced by the commercial service, samples from a few later patients were sequenced in-house on an Illumina MiSeq and processed with MiXCR. Donor T cell macrochimerism was defined as a peak of at least 4% donor T cells among recipient peripheral blood mononuclear cells. Of the 20 to 30 intestinal transplant recipients enrolled in the cohort, one of whom was a retransplant, a few patients without pretransplant specimens were excluded. Graft-versus-host and host-versus-graft alloreactive T cell clones were tracked in the graft, circulation and bone marrow after intestinal transplantation using bulk TCR-beta CDR3 sequencing. Alloreactive clones were identified by sequencing pre-transplant mixed lymphocyte reaction products and comparing these products with unstimulated pre-transplant donor and recipient T cells. The paper as a whole reports these results and caveats: GvH clones turned up in recipient bone marrow, with some appearing earlier in ileal mucosa or blood, a pattern consistent with an intestinal mucosal origin. Peak levels of circulating GvH clones were associated with declines in HvG clones early after transplant. Conclusions were limited by the relatively low number and heterogeneity of intestinal transplant patients. High GvH to HvG T cell clonal ratios were observed in the allografts of patients with donor T cell macrochimerism.

The library was generated by the immunoSEQ multiplex PCR assay. For most patients, genomic DNA was isolated with the Qiagen DNeasy Blood and Tissue Kit and shipped frozen to Adaptive Biotechnologies for TCR sequencing. Adaptive Biotechnologies carried out high-throughput TCR-beta CDR3 sequencing of genomic DNA for most patients. Per the source publication's procedure: Adaptive's ImmunoSEQ software supplied the TCR sequencing data for roughly 17 patients, while MiXCR and VDJtools were used to process three other patients. To correct CD4 versus CD8 sorting errors, any sequence found in both subsets at a frequency ratio below 5:1 was removed. CDR3 nucleotide sequences shared by donor and recipient were removed because the origin of these sequences could not be assigned. To count as alloreactive, a clone needed at least 2-fold expansion over unstimulated cells and a minimum CFSE-low frequency of 0.002% (template counts) or 0.001% (read counts). Mappable clones were those detected in sequenced pre-transplant spleen, lymph node, or MLR CFSE-low populations of the donor or recipient. The cumulative frequency of alloreactive clones was calculated as a percentage of all sequences, weighted by copy number. In its TCRdb copy, this immuneACCESS table keeps in-frame sequences only and misses some clones. Where compared with another copy, unresolved V genes explain less than half of these, and the others have no known cause. The V and J calls and the clone size are those of that table, but D and trimming were determined from the DNA. The sample table shows some 19,000 clones, and roughly 36% are seen once. The top ten clones comprise 1.5% to 2.5% of the sample.

To note about this clone: No clone much larger than this one lies a single base away; base qualities are absent.

The germline V gene (reference sequence) gives CDR1 as SGHKS and CDR2 as YYEKEE. The CDR3 starts with the cysteine, ends with the phenylalanine, and has 14 residues. Only CDR3 DNA is held: 42 bases, read in frame from base 1. V and J are truncated by 0 bases and 5 bases respectively, leaving an intervening sequence of 10 bases. This specimen's time point label, interpreted: cells obtained before transplantation from donor or recipient. Mixed lymphocyte reactions plated about 200,000 CFSE-labeled pre-transplant responders with about 200,000 irradiated violet-dye-labeled stimulators and were cultured for six to seven days. After the mixed lymphocyte reaction, proliferating CD3+CD4+CFSE-low and CD3+CD8+CFSE-low responder cells were FACS-sorted on a BD Influx sorter.

The rearranged segments are TRBV5-5 and TRBJ2-3; matching of 5 bases hints at TRBD2 as the D gene. The starting material was alloreactive CD4+ T cells from a mixed lymphocyte reaction culture, obtained before transplantation. The cell subset or site label, as the study defines it: CFSE-low proliferating T cells sorted from roughly six-day pre-transplant mixed lymphocyte reaction (GvH or HvG direction). The receptor was isolated from a human patient who was an organ donor for intestinal transplantation. DNA sequence: TGTGCCAGCAGCTTGGCTCTAGCAGTAGATACGCAGTATTTT. Its product reads: CASSLALAVDTQYF.